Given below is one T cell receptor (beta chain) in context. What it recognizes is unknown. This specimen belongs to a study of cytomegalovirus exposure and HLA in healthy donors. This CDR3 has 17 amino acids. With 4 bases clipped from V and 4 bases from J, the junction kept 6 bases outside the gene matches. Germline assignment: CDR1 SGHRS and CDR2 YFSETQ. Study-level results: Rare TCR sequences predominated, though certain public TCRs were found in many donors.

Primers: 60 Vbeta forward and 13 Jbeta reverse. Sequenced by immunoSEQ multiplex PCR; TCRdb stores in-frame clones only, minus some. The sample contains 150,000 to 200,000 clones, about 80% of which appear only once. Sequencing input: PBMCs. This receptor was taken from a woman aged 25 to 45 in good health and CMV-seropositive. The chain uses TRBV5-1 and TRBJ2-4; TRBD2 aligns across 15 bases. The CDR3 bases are TGCGCCAGCAGCCCCGGGACTAGCGGGGGGTCAAAAAACATTCAGTACTTC. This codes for CASSPGTSGGSKNIQYF.